The entry below describes one TCR beta chain. Seattle-derived patients entered the study during active infection and were followed longitudinally. Here immunoSEQ multiplex PCR was the method, and the copy in TCRdb shows in-frame clones only, minus some. The sample records fewer than 350,000 clones, 70% to 90% being singletons. This record comes from a study of blood T cell repertoires in COVID-19. Study background: The United States, Italy and Spain supplied acute and convalescent COVID-19 samples. Sources were T cells, B-cell-depleted T cells, or PBMCs; the material itself was cDNA or gDNA.

V shed 3 bases and J 5 bases; nucleotides not matched to a gene: 13. CDR1 is SQVTM, CDR2 ANQGSEA, per germline. This CDR3 is 17 amino acids long. Sequenced sample: peripheral blood. The chain uses TRBV29-1 and TRBJ2-5; 12 bases map to TRBD2. This sequence was found in a woman in her 30s with COVID-19, enrolled during active disease. This CDR3 is CSVDGEASGGAWETQYF. In DNA form, the CDR3 reads TGCAGCGTTGACGGGGAGGCTAGCGGGGGGGCTTGGGAGACCCAGTACTTC.